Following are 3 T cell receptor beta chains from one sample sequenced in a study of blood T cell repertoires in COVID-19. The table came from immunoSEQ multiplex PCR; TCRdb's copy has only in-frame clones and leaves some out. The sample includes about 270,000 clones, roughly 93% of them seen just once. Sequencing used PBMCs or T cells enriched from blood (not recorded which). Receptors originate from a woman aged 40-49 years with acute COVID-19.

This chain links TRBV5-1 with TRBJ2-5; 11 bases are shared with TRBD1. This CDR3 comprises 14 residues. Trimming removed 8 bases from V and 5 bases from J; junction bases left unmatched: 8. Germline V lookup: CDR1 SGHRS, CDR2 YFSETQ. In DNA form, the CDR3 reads TGCGCCAGTAAGAGGACAGGGGGCCGGGAGACCCAGTACTTC. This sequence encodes CASKRTGGRETQYF.

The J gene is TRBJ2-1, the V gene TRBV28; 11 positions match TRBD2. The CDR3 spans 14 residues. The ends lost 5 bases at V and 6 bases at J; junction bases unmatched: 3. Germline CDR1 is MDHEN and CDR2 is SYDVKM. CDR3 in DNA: TGTGCCAGCAGTGTACTAGCGGGAGTCAATGAGCAGTTCTTC. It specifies CASSVLAGVNEQFF.

DNA of the CDR3: TGTGCCAGCAGTGTAGCCAGGAACACTGAAGCTTTCTTT. As protein: CASSVARNTEAFF. The rearrangement links TRBV2 to TRBJ1-1; D remains ambiguous. Trimming took 4 bases from V and 1 from J, leaving 7 bases between them. Germline V CDR1 and CDR2: SNHLY, FYNNEI. The CDR3 sequence is 13 residues long.